A single T cell receptor beta chain is shown here with its context. The V and J ends lost 2 bases and 4 bases respectively, with 11 bases between them. Per the germline V gene, CDR1 is SNHLY and CDR2 is FYNNEI. The CDR3 extends over 14 amino acids. Method: immunoSEQ multiplex PCR; TCRdb's copy keeps in-frame clones and lacks some. Here the sample spans approximately 47,000 clones, about 84% being singletons. This record comes from a study of T cells in tumors after PD-1 blockade. About the study: Patients had no prior checkpoint blockade, systemic immunosuppressants, or anti-cancer therapy within 4 weeks. Peripheral blood samples averaged 36,536 unique clonotypes and 100,000 to 130,000 templates.

Input was about 550 ng to 6,500 ng of genomic DNA from tumor or blood. The sequencing used PBMCs, collected before anti-PD-1 treatment. The chain employs TRBV2 and TRBJ1-1, with D perhaps matching TRBD1 (6 bases). This receptor was identified in a human donor with basal cell carcinoma. As DNA, the CDR3 is TGTGCCAGCAGTGAACGGAGGGGGAGCACTGAAGCTTTCTTT. Translated, it gives CASSERRGSTEAFF.